This TCR beta chain was captured by sequencing in a study of blood T cell repertoires in COVID-19. Turning to the study itself: COVID-19 samples, acute and convalescent, were from the United States, Italy and Spain. T cells, B-cell-depleted T cells, or PBMCs provided the cDNA or gDNA that served as material.

Germline CDR1 and CDR2: LGHNT and FRNRAP. V was clipped by 3 bases and J by 0 bases, with 8 bases between them. CDR3 length equals 14 residues. Assay used: immunoSEQ multiplex PCR; TCRdb lists only in-frame clones, some missing. The sample yields some 100,000 clones, roughly 80% seen once. The receptor was derived from a human donor in a cohort sampled during active COVID-19. The J gene is TRBJ1-2, the V gene TRBV12-5; D gene unclear. The sequenced sample consisted of peripheral blood. For the CDR3, the DNA is TGTGCTAGTGGTTTCGAACTAGCTAACTATGGCTACACCTTC. Amino acids: CASGFELANYGYTF.